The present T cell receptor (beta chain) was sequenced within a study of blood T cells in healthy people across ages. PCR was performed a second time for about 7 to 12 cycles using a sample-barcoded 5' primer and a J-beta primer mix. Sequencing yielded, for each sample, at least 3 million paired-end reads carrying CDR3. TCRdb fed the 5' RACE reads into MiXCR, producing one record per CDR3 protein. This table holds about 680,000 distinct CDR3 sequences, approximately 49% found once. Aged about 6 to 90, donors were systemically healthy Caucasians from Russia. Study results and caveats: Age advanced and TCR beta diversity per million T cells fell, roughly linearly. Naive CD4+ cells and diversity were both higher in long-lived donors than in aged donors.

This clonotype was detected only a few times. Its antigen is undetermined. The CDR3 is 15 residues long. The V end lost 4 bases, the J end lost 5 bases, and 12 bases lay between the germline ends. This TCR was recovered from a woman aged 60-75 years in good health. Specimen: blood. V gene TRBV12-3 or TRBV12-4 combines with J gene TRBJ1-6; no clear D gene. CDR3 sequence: CASSSRTGHNSPLHF. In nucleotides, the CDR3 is TGTGCCAGCAGTTCCCGGACGGGTCATAATTCACCCCTCCACTTT.